This T cell receptor (beta chain) is drawn from a study of immune heterogeneity within non-small cell lung tumors (dated by TCRdb to about 2018). Regarding the study in general: Histology comprised several squamous cell carcinomas, roughly ten non-squamous carcinomas and 1 tumor not otherwise specified. To examine intratumoral immune heterogeneity, the study used whole-exome sequencing, RNA-seq and TCR beta repertoire sequencing on multiple spatially distinct regions of each NSCLC tumor. TCR repertoires were analyzed from roughly 60 tumor loci of about 15 patients, while transcriptome data covered only around 45 loci from roughly 12 patients. Binding of neoantigens to the HLA alleles of each patient was predicted with netMHCpan-3.0 for mutant peptides of 8 to 11 amino acids. The research as a whole found: Local tumor mutational burden and local T-cell repertoire clonality had a statistically significant but moderate positive correlation (R 0.3 to 0.35). High-frequency TCR beta clonotypes were largely distinct between individual patients. Within a patient, identical dominant CDR3B clonotypes were found to recur across loci, yet unique high-frequency clones were also harbored in different tumor locations.

The TCR beta CDR3 region was amplified with a multiplex PCR system, in which a first round of roughly 9 cycles was run using 32 V-gene forward and 13 J-gene reverse primers. The first PCR round was done with a QIAGEN Multiplex PCR Kit, and the primer sequences were filed in Chinese patent CN105087789A. A second PCR round added Illumina universal primers using the Phusion High-Fidelity PCR Kit. The TCR libraries underwent paired-end sequencing with a read length of 151 bp on the Illumina HiSeq X Ten platform. On the authors' methods: Cutadapt removed reads without multiplex PCR primers, PEAR merged read pairs, and MiXCR with default settings called CDR3 regions. Shannon entropy measured repertoire diversity, and clonality was calculated as one minus the Shannon entropy divided by the ln of the count of productive unique sequences. Dominant or high-frequency T-cell clones were defined as clonotypes at frequencies of at least 0.5%. TCRdb reprocessed the public reads (quality trimming at Q25 with fastp, clone calling with MiXCR) and kept in-frame beta chains. Each CDR3 protein appears once, grouped with its most common genes and DNA. The V and J calls and clone size are TCRdb's, not the authors'. Within this sample are roughly 10,000 distinct CDR3 sequences, with 15% to 25% of them counted one time only. Roughly 3.8% of the sample is in the top ten clones.

This clonotype was recorded at least ten times. Its antigen target is currently unknown. Per-base quality was not reported, and no clone a single base away is much larger than it. Genomic DNA was extracted from bulk tumor tissue and used as the TCR template, and about 0.65 ug gDNA was amplified per sample. During surgery, multiple biopsies were taken from each primary tumor and placed as far apart as possible within the tumor mass. The study cohort was described as untreated and was composed of newly diagnosed NSCLC cases undergoing curative surgery. The donors were approximately 14 patients with newly diagnosed non-small cell lung cancer who were having surgery with curative intent. A couple of independent pathologists reviewed the resected tumor masses. Sequencing was performed only on DNA and RNA samples of high quality. According to the germline V gene (reference sequence), CDR1 reads SEHNR and CDR2 reads FQNEAQ. V is reduced by 5 bases and J by 7 bases, leaving a spacing of 15 bases between them. The CDR3 covers 13 residues, taking in both the cysteine and the phenylalanine. The read is trimmed to its CDR3 DNA, 39 bases read in frame from base 1.

The sequence derives from a man aged 55 to 69 with non-small cell lung cancer. The chain was built from TRBV7-9 and TRBJ2-7, with no confident D gene call. Material: lung tumor tissue. CDR3 reads: CASSRVQPMEQYF. The nucleotide sequence reads as follows: TGTGCCAGCAGCCGGGTCCAACCTATGGAGCAGTACTTC. With the rest looked up from the reference TRBV7-9 and TRBJ2-7 genes rather than sequenced, the full variable domain is DTGVSQNPRHKITKRGQNVTFRCDPISEHNRLYWYRQTLGQGPEFLTYFQNEAQLEKSRLLSDRFSAERPKGSFSTLEIQRTEQGDSAMYLCASSRVQPMEQYFGPGTRLTVT.